A selection of T cell receptor beta chains follows, all from one sample in a study of blood T cell repertoires in COVID-19. Assay: immunoSEQ multiplex PCR; the TCRdb copy retains only in-frame clones and omits some. This sample yields 100,000 to 150,000 clones, of which approximately 90% are seen a single time; roughly 18% belongs to the top ten. The source material was peripheral blood. These receptors were taken from a man over 45 with active or convalescent COVID-19. CDR3s include the opening cysteine and the closing phenylalanine or tryptophan. A D gene is named only where the DNA matches it firmly. Clone size is stated in some rows and not others, as once, few, many or a class when expanded.

>TRBJ2-2|NA|NA|TRBV6-4
CASSARREGAGELFF
TGTGCCAGCAGTGCTCGACGGGAAGGTGCCGGGGAGCTGTTTTTT
>TRBJ1-6|NA|NA|TRBV10-3
CAISDRTASPLHF
TGTGCCATCAGTGATCGGACAGCATCACCCCTCCACTTT
>TRBJ2-7|TRBD1|NA|TRBV5-1
CASTETGGSSYEQYF
TGCGCCAGCACCGAAACAGGGGGAAGCTCCTACGAGCAGTACTTC
>TRBJ2-2|TRBD2|NA|TRBV5-5
CASSRGTSGTTGELFF
TGTGCCAGCAGCCGGGGGACTAGCGGGACCACCGGGGAGCTGTTTTTT
>TRBJ2-7|TRBD2|NA|TRBV2
CARRLAASYEQYF
TGTGCCCGTAGACTAGCGGCATCCTACGAGCAGTACTTC
>TRBJ2-7|NA|NA|TRBV5-1
CASSFREREQYF
TGCGCCAGCAGCTTTAGGGAGCGCGAGCAGTACTTC
>TRBJ2-2|TRBD1|NA|TRBV5-1
CASSWAPGGNTGELFF
TGCGCCAGCAGCTGGGCCCCAGGGGGCAACACCGGGGAGCTGTTTTTT
>TRBJ1-1|TRBD1|NA|TRBV5-1
CASSYGQDTEAFF
TGCGCCAGCAGCTACGGACAGGACACTGAAGCTTTCTTT
>TRBJ2-7|NA|NA|TRBV5-1
CASSLGWSEPREQYF
TGCGCCAGCAGCTTGGGGTGGAGCGAACCGCGGGAGCAGTACTTC
>TRBJ1-3|TRBD1|NA|TRBV10-2
CASRLDRGFGNTIYF
TGCGCCAGCAGGCTCGACAGGGGCTTTGGAAACACCATATATTTT
>TRBJ2-7|NA|few|TRBV4-2
CASSQAQGYEQYF
TGTGCCAGCAGCCAAGCCCAGGGCTACGAGCAGTACTTC
>TRBJ1-6|TRBD1|NA|TRBV5-4
CATSPTGADRNSPLHF
TGTGCCACCTCACCCACAGGGGCCGATCGGAATTCACCCCTCCACTTT
>TRBJ2-7|NA|NA|TRBV5-1
CASTPQGSTYEQYF
TGCGCCAGCACCCCCCAGGGCAGCACCTACGAGCAGTACTTC
>TRBJ2-7|TRBD1|NA|TRBV14
CASSHLGQGVHEQYF
TGTGCCAGCAGCCACCTGGGACAGGGGGTTCACGAGCAGTACTTC
>TRBJ1-3|NA|NA|TRBV19
CASSIPTAGFGSGNTIYF
TGTGCCAGTAGTATCCCTACAGCGGGGTTCGGTTCTGGAAACACCATATATTTT
>TRBJ2-7|NA|NA|TRBV4-3
CASSAVEGAPYEQYF
TGCGCCAGCAGTGCCGTAGAAGGGGCCCCCTACGAGCAGTACTTC
>TRBJ2-7|TRBD2|NA|TRBV11-2
CASGVAGGTYEQYF
TGTGCCAGCGGTGTAGCGGGGGGAACCTACGAGCAGTACTTC
>TRBJ1-6|NA|NA|TRBV3-1/TRBV3-2
CASSQPGNSPLHF
TGTGCCAGCAGCCAACCGGGGAATTCACCCCTCCACTTT
>TRBJ2-3|TRBD2|NA|TRBV2
CASSETPGLEPTDTQYF
TGTGCCAGCAGTGAGACCCCAGGACTAGAGCCCACAGATACGCAGTATTTT
>TRBJ1-5|TRBD1|NA|TRBV19
CASSIGTGAQPQHF
TGTGCCAGTAGTATAGGGACAGGGGCTCAGCCCCAGCATTTT
>TRBJ2-1|NA|NA|TRBV30
CAWSAGGNNEQFF
TGTGCCTGGAGTGCTGGGGGGAACAATGAGCAGTTCTTC
>TRBJ2-7|NA|once|TRBV19
CASSMGQGYEQYF
TGTGCCAGTAGTATGGGTCAGGGCTACGAGCAGTACTTC
>TRBJ2-2|NA|once|TRBV7-9
CASSLVSGRNTGELFF
TGTGCCAGCAGCTTAGTGAGCGGAAGAAACACCGGGGAGCTGTTTTTT
>TRBJ2-1|TRBD1|NA|TRBV19
CASSTGTGGYNEQFF
TGTGCCAGTAGTACCGGGACAGGGGGCTACAATGAGCAGTTCTTC
>TRBJ2-7|NA|NA|TRBV5-6
CASSPGDRLGSSYEQYF
TGTGCCAGCAGCCCGGGGGACCGCCTGGGGTCCTCCTACGAGCAGTACTTC
>TRBJ1-2|TRBD1|NA|TRBV5-4
CASSLEVTGNYGYTF
TGTGCCAGCAGCTTGGAGGTGACAGGGAACTATGGCTACACCTTC
>TRBJ2-1|TRBD1|few|TRBV4-1
CASSQDRTGAYNEQFF
TGCGCCAGCAGCCAAGATCGGACAGGGGCCTACAATGAGCAGTTCTTC
>TRBJ1-1|NA|few|TRBV6-2/TRBV6-3
CASSYPRGPLNTEAFF
TGTGCCAGCAGTTATCCGCGCGGGCCCTTGAACACTGAAGCTTTCTTT
>TRBJ2-5|NA|NA|TRBV3-1/TRBV3-2
CASSHIGGGETQYF
TGTGCCAGCAGCCACATTGGGGGCGGGGAGACCCAGTACTTC
>TRBJ2-3|TRBD1|NA|TRBV18
CASSPQRQGQDTQYF
TGTGCCAGCTCACCTCAGCGACAGGGGCAAGATACGCAGTATTTT
>TRBJ2-7|NA|NA|TRBV7-2
CASSLPQPGEQYF
TGTGCCAGCAGCTTACCTCAGCCGGGAGAGCAGTACTTC
>TRBJ2-7|TRBD2|NA|TRBV5-1
CASLLWGLAPIHNYEQYF
TGCGCCAGCCTCTTATGGGGACTAGCGCCCATACACAACTACGAGCAGTACTTC
>TRBJ2-7|NA|NA|TRBV10-3
CAIREAGDRYEQYF
TGTGCCATCAGGGAGGCCGGAGACCGGTACGAGCAGTACTTC
>TRBJ1-6|NA|NA|TRBV27
CASSFWRGTYNSPLHF
TGTGCCAGCAGTTTTTGGAGGGGCACCTATAATTCACCCCTCCACTTT
>TRBJ2-2|TRBD2|NA|TRBV7-8
CASSRGVGRVSGELFF
TGTGCCAGCAGCAGAGGGGTCGGGAGGGTTTCCGGGGAGCTGTTTTTT
>TRBJ1-4|NA|NA|TRBV10-3
CAISEQPNEKLFF
TGTGCCATCAGTGAACAGCCCAATGAAAAACTGTTTTTT
>TRBJ1-1|NA|NA|TRBV5-1
CASSSLTDTEAFF
TGCGCCAGCAGCTCCTTGACAGACACTGAAGCTTTCTTT
>TRBJ1-6|NA|few|TRBV10-3
CAIREQGSSYNSPLHF
TGTGCCATCAGGGAACAGGGCAGCTCCTATAATTCACCCCTCCACTTT
>TRBJ2-1|TRBD1|NA|TRBV11-3
CASSGTAYNEQFF
TGTGCCAGCAGCGGGACAGCTTACAATGAGCAGTTCTTC
>TRBJ1-5|NA|NA|TRBV5-6
CASSQQGNQPQHF
TGTGCCAGCAGCCAACAGGGAAATCAGCCCCAGCATTTT
>TRBJ2-1|TRBD2|NA|TRBV29-1
CSVGGLAHNEQFF
TGCAGCGTTGGGGGACTAGCCCACAATGAGCAGTTCTTC
>TRBJ1-2|TRBD1|NA|TRBV24-1
CATSTDRVNGYTF
TGTGCCACCAGTACCGACAGGGTTAACGGCTACACCTTC
>TRBJ1-5|NA|NA|TRBV7-8
CASSLDEYQPQHF
TGTGCCAGCAGCTTAGATGAGTATCAGCCCCAGCATTTT
>TRBJ2-7|TRBD1|NA|TRBV5-1
CASSPTTGPEQYF
TGCGCCAGCAGCCCGACGACAGGGCCCGAGCAGTACTTC
>TRBJ2-7|NA|NA|TRBV5-1
CASSLGLRNEQYF
TGCGCCAGCAGCTTGGGCCTCAGAAACGAGCAGTACTTC
>TRBJ1-1|TRBD1|NA|TRBV6-4
CASSAVGGRGGTEAFF
TGTGCCAGCAGTGCAGTAGGGGGCAGGGGAGGCACTGAAGCTTTCTTT
>TRBJ2-3|TRBD2|NA|TRBV5-1
CASSWGLAGGPGRTDTQYF
TGCGCCAGCAGCTGGGGACTAGCGGGAGGGCCAGGGCGCACAGATACGCAGTATTTT
>TRBJ2-6|NA|NA|TRBV5-1
CASKDRDKQANVLTF
TGCGCCAGCAAAGACCGGGACAAACAGGCCAACGTCCTGACTTTC
>TRBJ2-7|NA|NA|TRBV29-1
CSVVEGSNPYEQYF
TGCAGCGTTGTAGAGGGCAGCAACCCCTACGAGCAGTACTTC
>TRBJ2-1|NA|NA|TRBV19
CASSITGDYNEQFF
TGTGCCAGTAGTATAACAGGAGACTACAATGAGCAGTTCTTC
>TRBJ2-2|TRBD2|NA|TRBV9
CASSPAGTSGARELFF
TGTGCCAGCAGCCCCGCTGGGACTAGCGGGGCCCGGGAGCTGTTTTTT
>TRBJ2-1|TRBD2|few|TRBV19
CASSRGGRTPGYNEQFF
TGTGCCAGTAGTCGGGGAGGGCGGACTCCGGGCTACAATGAGCAGTTCTTC
>TRBJ2-4|TRBD1|NA|TRBV2
CASSEPTGGATKNIQYF
TGTGCCAGCAGTGAACCTACAGGGGGCGCAACCAAAAACATTCAGTACTTC